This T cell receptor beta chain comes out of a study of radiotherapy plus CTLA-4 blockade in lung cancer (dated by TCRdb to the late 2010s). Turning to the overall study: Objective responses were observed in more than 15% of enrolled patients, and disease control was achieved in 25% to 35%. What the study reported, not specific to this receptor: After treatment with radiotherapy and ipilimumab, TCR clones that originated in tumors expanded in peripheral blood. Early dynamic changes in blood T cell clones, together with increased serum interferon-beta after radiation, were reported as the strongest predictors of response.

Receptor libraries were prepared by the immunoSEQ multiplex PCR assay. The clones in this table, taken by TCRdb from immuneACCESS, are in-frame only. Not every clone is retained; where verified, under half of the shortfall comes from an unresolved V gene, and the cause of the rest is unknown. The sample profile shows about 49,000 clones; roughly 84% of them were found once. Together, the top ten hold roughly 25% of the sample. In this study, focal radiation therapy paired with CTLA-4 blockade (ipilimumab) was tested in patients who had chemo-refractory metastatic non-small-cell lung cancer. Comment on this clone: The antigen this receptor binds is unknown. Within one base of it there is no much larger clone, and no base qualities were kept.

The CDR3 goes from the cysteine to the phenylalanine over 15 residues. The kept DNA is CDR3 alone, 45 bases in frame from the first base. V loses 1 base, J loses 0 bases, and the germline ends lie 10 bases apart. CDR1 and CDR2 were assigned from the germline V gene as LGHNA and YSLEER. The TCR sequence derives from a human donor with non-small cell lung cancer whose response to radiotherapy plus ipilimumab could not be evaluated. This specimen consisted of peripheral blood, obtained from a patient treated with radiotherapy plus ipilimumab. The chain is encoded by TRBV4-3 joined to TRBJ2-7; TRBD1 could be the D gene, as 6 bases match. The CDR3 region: CASSQGTGHSYEQYF. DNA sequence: TGCGCCAGCAGCCAAGGAACAGGGCACTCCTACGAGCAGTACTTC.